The source of this T cell receptor (beta chain) is a study of blood T cell repertoires in COVID-19. Study-wide context: Italy, Spain and the United States were the sources of the convalescent and acute COVID-19 samples.

With 6 bases removed from V and 0 bases from J, the gap between germline ends came to 16 bases. Germline CDR1 and CDR2: MNHEY and SVGEGT. The CDR3 contains 16 residues. TCRdb's table, derived via immunoSEQ multiplex PCR, lists solely in-frame clones and lacks some. The table lists 100,000 to 150,000 clones, approximately 89% of them singletons. This clonotype was sampled from a woman aged 80 or over with COVID-19, enrolled during active disease. The sequencing sample was made of peripheral blood. This sequence joins TRBV6-2 or TRBV6-3 and TRBJ2-3, with TRBD1 as a possible D gene (6 bases). Here the CDR3 reads CASSPFGRGSTDTQYF. The CDR3 DNA sequence: TGTGCCAGCAGCCCCTTCGGAAGGGGGAGCACAGATACGCAGTATTTT.